What follows are 20 T cell receptor beta chains derived from one specimen sequenced in a study of T cell responses to AZD1222 COVID-19 vaccine. Method: immunoSEQ multiplex PCR; TCRdb's copy keeps in-frame clones and lacks some. The sample contains under 150,000 clones, roughly 84% of which appear only once. The material was peripheral blood, obtained on day 0 of AZD1222 vaccination. These receptor sequences come from an adult in good health.

A few counts support this clone. CDR3 in amino acids: CASLGEYEQYF. The CDR3 DNA is TGTGCCAGCCTCGGAGAATACGAGCAGTACTTC. V is TRBV28 and J is TRBJ2-7; D is unresolved. V gave up 8 bases and J gave up 4 bases, with 9 bases separating them. CDR1 is MDHEN, CDR2 SYDVKM, per germline. The CDR3 is made up of 11 amino acids.

This clone was seen only once. The chain is built from TRBV2 and TRBJ1-5, with D hard to call. V lost 6 bases to trimming and J lost 4 bases, with 19 bases between them. The CDR3 covers 16 residues. Germline CDR1 SNHLY, CDR2 FYNNEI. Written as DNA, the CDR3 is TGTGCCAGCAGGTCGGGCTTCGTCACCCCTAATCAGCCCCAGCATTTT. It yields the protein CASRSGFVTPNQPQHF.

The rearrangement uses TRBV7-2 and TRBJ2-7; D might be TRBD2 (5 bases). The germline gives CDR1 SGHTA, CDR2 FQGNSA. V dropped 0 bases and J dropped 2 bases, with 14 bases sitting between them. CDR3 size: 16 residues. In DNA, the CDR3 is TGTGCCAGCAGCTTAGCGCCTACTTCTAGCCCCTACGAGCAGTACTTC. Protein product: CASSLAPTSSPYEQYF.

This clone was seen only once. This chain joins TRBV5-4 and TRBJ2-1; D is possibly TRBD1 (6 bases). The V end lost 3 bases, the J end lost 7 bases, and 8 bases lay between the germline ends. Germline values: CDR1 SGHNT, CDR2 YYREEE (reference sequence). This CDR3 has 12 amino acids. CDR3 in DNA: TGTGCCAGCAGCTCCACAGGGAATGAGCAGTTCTTC. Its protein product is CASSSTGNEQFF.

V gene TRBV27 combines with J gene TRBJ1-6, with 8 bases matching TRBD1. CDR3 length equals 15 residues. V trimming: 4 bases; J trimming: 10 bases; junction bases outside the gene matches: 9. Germline V gene lookup returns CDR1 MNHEY and CDR2 SMNVEV (reference sequence). This chain's CDR3 is CASSSSGGAGSPLHF. CDR3 DNA sequence: TGTGCCAGCAGTTCCTCAGGGGGCGCTGGGTCACCCCTCCACTTT.

The V call is TRBV4-2, the J call TRBJ2-5; TRBD2 aligns across 8 bases. The CDR3 spans 18 residues. Germline assignment: CDR1 LGHNA and CDR2 YNFKEQ. V trimming: 0 bases; J trimming: 9 bases; junction bases outside the gene matches: 18. CDR3 protein: CASSQEASGSAAERPQYF. The CDR3 DNA reads as TGTGCCAGCAGCCAAGAGGCGAGCGGGAGTGCCGCGGAGCGGCCCCAGTACTTC.

This sequence joins TRBV5-1 and TRBJ1-1; no clear D. V was pared by 6 bases and J by 8 bases, with 14 bases between. Germline V gives CDR1 SGHRS, CDR2 YFSETQ. This CDR3 has 12 amino acids. The CDR3 loop is CASTNPASEAFF. CDR3 DNA sequence: TGCGCCAGCACTAACCCCGCCTCGGAAGCTTTCTTT.

V usage is TRBV5-6 and J usage is TRBJ1-6, with a possible D match to TRBD1 (5 bases). V shed 4 bases and J shed 10 bases, with 18 bases lying between them. The germline V gene encodes CDR1 SGHDT and CDR2 YYEEEE. This CDR3 is built from 15 residues. The CDR3 coding sequence is TGTGCCAGCAGCACTGTACAGGAAAATAGGTCACCCCTCCACTTT. It codes for CASSTVQENRSPLHF.

The V and J genes are TRBV19 and TRBJ1-1; maybe TRBD1 (6 bases). Per the germline V gene, CDR1 is LNHDA and CDR2 is SQIVND (reference sequence). With 6 bases removed from V and 7 bases from J, the gap between germline ends came to 27 bases. The CDR3 contains 17 residues. CDR3 loop: CASRRGEGVYRESEAFF. CDR3 DNA: TGTGCCAGTAGAAGGGGGGAAGGGGTATACCGCGAAAGTGAAGCTTTCTTT.

In its sample, this clone was seen many times. The chain carries TRBV4-1 and TRBJ1-3; no reliable D call. This CDR3 is 16 amino acids long. V shed 0 bases and J shed 2 bases, with 11 bases lying between them. The germline gives CDR1 MGHRA, CDR2 YSYEKL. CDR3 bases: TGCGCCAGCAGCCAAGAATTCCCCCCCGCTGGAAACACCATATATTTT. Protein product: CASSQEFPPAGNTIYF.

This chain links TRBV4-1 with TRBJ1-1; D is unresolved. V lost 3 bases to trimming and J lost 6 bases, with 14 bases between them. Germline CDR1 is MGHRA and CDR2 is YSYEKL. The CDR3 loop spans 14 amino acids. CDR3 in amino acids: CASSHPRGRAEAFF. The CDR3 nucleotides read TGCGCCAGCAGCCACCCCCGGGGAAGGGCTGAAGCTTTCTTT.

The chain employs TRBV5-6 and TRBJ1-2; D is uncertain. Trimming took 0 bases from V and 4 from J, leaving 7 bases between them. The CDR3 sequence is 13 residues long. Looked up from germline, CDR1 is SGHDT and CDR2 is YYEEEE. CDR3 amino acids: CASSLAGPYGYTF. CDR3 bases: TGTGCCAGCAGCTTGGCCGGTCCCTATGGCTACACCTTC. Variable domain in full (rest from reference TRBV5-6 and TRBJ1-2): DAGVTQSPTHLIKTRGQQVTLRCSPKSGHDTVSWYQQALGQGPQFIFQYYEEEERQRGNFPDRFSGHQFPNYSSELNVNALLLGDSALYLCASSLAGPYGYTFGSGTRLTVV.

The chain is built from TRBV10-3 and TRBJ2-1; 7 positions agree with TRBD2. Germline V lookup: CDR1 ENHRY, CDR2 SYGVKD. This CDR3 comprises 13 residues. Trimming removed 10 bases from V and 7 bases from J; junction bases left unmatched: 10. This chain's CDR3 is CATEMGLRNEQFF. As DNA, the CDR3 is TGTGCCACCGAAATGGGACTAAGAAATGAGCAGTTCTTC.

This sequence joins TRBV9 and TRBJ1-1, with D perhaps matching TRBD1 (5 bases). CDR3 size: 13 residues. CDR1 and CDR2 from the germline V gene are SGDLS and YYNGEE. Trimming stripped 0 bases from V and 5 bases from J, with 8 bases between. The CDR3 loop reads CASSVEGETEAFF. CDR3 in DNA: TGTGCCAGCAGCGTAGAAGGGGAAACTGAAGCTTTCTTT.

This clone was recorded only once. The chain joins TRBV28 to TRBJ2-1; D is possibly TRBD1 or TRBD2 (5 bases each). The CDR3 consists of 13 residues. The ends were cut back, 8 bases at V and 9 bases at J, with 17 bases in the middle. Germline CDR1 MDHEN, CDR2 SYDVKM. CDR3 in DNA: TGTGCCAGCCCCTCCAGGATTGGGGGTGAGCAGTTCTTC. The encoded protein is CASPSRIGGEQFF.

This chain joins TRBV7-9 and TRBJ1-6, with D unresolved. This CDR3 is built from 16 residues. The germline CDR1 and CDR2 sequences are SEHNR and FQNEAQ (reference sequence). Between the trimmed V and J ends, which lost 3 bases and 1 base, there was a span of 10 bases. CDR3 in DNA: TGTGCCAGCAGCTTTGGCAGGATTTCCTATAATTCACCCCTCCACTTT. Its translation: CASSFGRISYNSPLHF.

The chain recombines TRBV7-2 with TRBJ2-6; 8 nucleotides match TRBD2. The CDR3 runs 15 residues. Trimming removed 4 bases from V and 4 bases from J; junction bases left unmatched: 3. CDR1 and CDR2 from the germline V gene are SGHTA and FQGNSA. In DNA, the CDR3 is TGTGCCAGCAGCTCGGGGGGGGCAGGGGCCAACGTCCTGACTTTC. Translation: CASSSGGAGANVLTF.

The V call is TRBV3-1 (or the pseudogene TRBV3-2), the J call TRBJ1-2, with D possibly TRBD1 on 5 matching bases. V dropped 4 bases and J dropped 6 bases, with 18 bases sitting between them. The CDR3 extends over 15 amino acids. In germline, CDR1 is LGHDT, CDR2 YNNKEL (reference sequence). This CDR3 is CASSRGTLERNGYTF. The CDR3, as DNA: TGTGCCAGCAGCCGGGGGACGTTGGAACGGAATGGCTACACCTTC.

The sample holds one count of this clone. The CDR3 nucleotides are TGCGCCAGCACTCGGACTAGCGGGAGCTACGAGCAGTACTTC. Translation: CASTRTSGSYEQYF. The chain links TRBV5-1 to TRBJ2-7, with TRBD2 identical over 13 bases. V trimming: 6 bases; J trimming: 3 bases; junction bases outside the gene matches: 3. The germline gives CDR1 SGHRS, CDR2 YFSETQ. The CDR3 is 14 amino acids.

The chain couples TRBV6-5 to TRBJ1-1, with D possibly being TRBD1 (5 bases). CDR1 is MNHEY, CDR2 SVGAGI, per germline. Trimming pared 6 bases from V and 1 base from J, leaving 9 bases between. The CDR3 covers 13 residues. In DNA, the CDR3 is TGTGCCAGCAGGGGGGACGGGAACACTGAAGCTTTCTTT. Amino acids: CASRGDGNTEAFF.